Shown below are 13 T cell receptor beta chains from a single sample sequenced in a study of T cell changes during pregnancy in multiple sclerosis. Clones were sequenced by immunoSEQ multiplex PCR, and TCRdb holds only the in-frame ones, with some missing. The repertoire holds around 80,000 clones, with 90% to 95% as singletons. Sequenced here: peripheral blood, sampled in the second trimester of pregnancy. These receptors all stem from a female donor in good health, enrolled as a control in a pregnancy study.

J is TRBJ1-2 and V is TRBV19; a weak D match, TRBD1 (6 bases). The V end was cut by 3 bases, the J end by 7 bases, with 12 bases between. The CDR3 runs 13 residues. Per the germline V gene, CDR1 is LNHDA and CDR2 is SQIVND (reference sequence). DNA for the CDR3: TGTGCCAGTAGTATCAGGGGCTTTCTTGGCTACACCTTC. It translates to CASSIRGFLGYTF.

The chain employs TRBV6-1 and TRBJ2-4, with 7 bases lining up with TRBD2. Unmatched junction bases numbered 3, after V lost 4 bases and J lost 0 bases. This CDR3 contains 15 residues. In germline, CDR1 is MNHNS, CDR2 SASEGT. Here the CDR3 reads CASSAAGVAKNIQYF. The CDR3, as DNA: TGTGCCAGCAGTGCGGCGGGAGTAGCCAAAAACATTCAGTACTTC.

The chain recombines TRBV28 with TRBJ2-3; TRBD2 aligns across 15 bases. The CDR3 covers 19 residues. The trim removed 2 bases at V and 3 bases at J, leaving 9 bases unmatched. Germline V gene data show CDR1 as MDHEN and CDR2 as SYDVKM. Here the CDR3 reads CASSLRTSGRARGTDTQYF. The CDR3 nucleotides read TGTGCCAGCAGTTTACGGACTAGCGGGAGGGCCAGAGGGACAGATACGCAGTATTTT.

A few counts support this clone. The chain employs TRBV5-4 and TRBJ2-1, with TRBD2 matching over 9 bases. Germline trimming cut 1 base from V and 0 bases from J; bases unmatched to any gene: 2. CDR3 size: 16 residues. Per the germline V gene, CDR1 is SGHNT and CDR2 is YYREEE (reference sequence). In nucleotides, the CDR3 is TGTGCCAGCAGCTTGAGGCGGGGGGGCTCCTACAATGAGCAGTTCTTC. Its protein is CASSLRRGGSYNEQFF.

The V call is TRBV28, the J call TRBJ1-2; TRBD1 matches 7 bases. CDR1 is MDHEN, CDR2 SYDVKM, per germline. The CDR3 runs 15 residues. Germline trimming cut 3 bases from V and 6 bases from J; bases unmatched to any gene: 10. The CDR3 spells CASSFLRRQGNGYTF. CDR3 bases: TGTGCCAGCAGTTTTCTACGACGACAGGGTAATGGCTACACCTTC.

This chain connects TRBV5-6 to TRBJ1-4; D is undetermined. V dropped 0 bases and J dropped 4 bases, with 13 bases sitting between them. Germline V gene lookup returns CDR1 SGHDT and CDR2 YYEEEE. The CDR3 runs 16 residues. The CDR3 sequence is CASSLGASGDNEKLFF. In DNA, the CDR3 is TGTGCCAGCAGCTTGGGGGCGTCAGGTGATAATGAAAAACTGTTTTTT. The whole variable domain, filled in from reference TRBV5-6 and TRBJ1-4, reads DAGVTQSPTHLIKTRGQQVTLRCSPKSGHDTVSWYQQALGQGPQFIFQYYEEEERQRGNFPDRFSGHQFPNYSSELNVNALLLGDSALYLCASSLGASGDNEKLFFGSGTQLSVL.

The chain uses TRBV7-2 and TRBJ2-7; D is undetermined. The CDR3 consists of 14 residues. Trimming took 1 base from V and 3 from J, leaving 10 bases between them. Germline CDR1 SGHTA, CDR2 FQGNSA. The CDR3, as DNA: TGTGCCAGCAGCTTAGGTCAGGCGTACTACGAGCAGTACTTC. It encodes CASSLGQAYYEQYF.

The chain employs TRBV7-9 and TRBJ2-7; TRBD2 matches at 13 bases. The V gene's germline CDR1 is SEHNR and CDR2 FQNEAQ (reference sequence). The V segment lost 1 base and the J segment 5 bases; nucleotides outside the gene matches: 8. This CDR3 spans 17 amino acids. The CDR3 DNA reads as TGTGCCAGCAGCTTAGGGACTAGCGGGAGTGGAATAAACGAGCAGTACTTC. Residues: CASSLGTSGSGINEQYF.

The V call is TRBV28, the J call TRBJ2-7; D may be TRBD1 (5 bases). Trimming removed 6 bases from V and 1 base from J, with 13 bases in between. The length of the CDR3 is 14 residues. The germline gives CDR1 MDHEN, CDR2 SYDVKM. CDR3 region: CASSRSGASYEQYF. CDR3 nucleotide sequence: TGTGCCAGCAGCCGATCTGGGGCTTCCTACGAGCAGTACTTC.

CDR3: CASSAGHANYGYTF. CDR3 nucleotide sequence: TGTGCCAGCAGCGCCGGACACGCTAACTATGGCTACACCTTC. V and J are TRBV7-8 and TRBJ1-2, with a tentative D call TRBD1 (5 bases). This CDR3 region has 14 residues. Per the germline V gene, CDR1 is SGHVS and CDR2 is FQNEAQ. Trimming shortened V by 5 bases and J by 0 bases, and 10 bases separated the two germline ends.

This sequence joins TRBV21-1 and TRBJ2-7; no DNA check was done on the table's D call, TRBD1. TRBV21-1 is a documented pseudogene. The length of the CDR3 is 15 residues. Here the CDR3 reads CASSGGTGGSYEQYF. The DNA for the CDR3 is TGTGCCAGCAGCGGGGGGACAGGGGGGTCCTACGAGCAGTACTTC.

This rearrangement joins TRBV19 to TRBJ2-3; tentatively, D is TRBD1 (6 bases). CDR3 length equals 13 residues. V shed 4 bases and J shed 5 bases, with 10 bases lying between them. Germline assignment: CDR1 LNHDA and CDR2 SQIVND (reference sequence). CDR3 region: CASSNRVVDTQYF. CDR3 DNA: TGTGCCAGTAGTAACAGGGTCGTAGATACGCAGTATTTT. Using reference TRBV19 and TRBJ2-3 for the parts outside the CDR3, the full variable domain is DGGITQSPKYLFRKEGQNVTLSCEQNLNHDAMYWYRQDPGQGLRLIYYSQIVNDFQKGDIAEGYSVSREKKESFPLTVTSAQKNPTAFYLCASSNRVVDTQYFGPGTRLTVL.

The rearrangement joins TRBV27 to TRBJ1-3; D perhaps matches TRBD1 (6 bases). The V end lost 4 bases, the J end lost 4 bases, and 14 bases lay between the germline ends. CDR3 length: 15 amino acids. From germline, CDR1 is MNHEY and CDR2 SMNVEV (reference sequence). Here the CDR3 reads CASSSNRASGNTIYF. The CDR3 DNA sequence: TGTGCCAGCAGTTCTAACAGGGCCTCAGGAAACACCATATATTTT.